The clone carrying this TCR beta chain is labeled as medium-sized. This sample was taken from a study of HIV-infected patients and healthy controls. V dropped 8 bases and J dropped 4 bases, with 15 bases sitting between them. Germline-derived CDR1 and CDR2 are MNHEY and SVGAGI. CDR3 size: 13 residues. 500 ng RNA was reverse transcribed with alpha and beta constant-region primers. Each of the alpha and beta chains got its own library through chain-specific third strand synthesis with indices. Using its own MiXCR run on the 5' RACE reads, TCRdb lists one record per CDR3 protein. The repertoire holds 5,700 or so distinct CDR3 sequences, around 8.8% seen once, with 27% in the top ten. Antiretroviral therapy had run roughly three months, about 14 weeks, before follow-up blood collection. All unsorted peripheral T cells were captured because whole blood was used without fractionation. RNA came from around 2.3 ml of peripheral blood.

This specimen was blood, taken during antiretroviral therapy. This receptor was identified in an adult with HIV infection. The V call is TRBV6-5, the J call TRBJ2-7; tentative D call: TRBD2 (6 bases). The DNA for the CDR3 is TGTGCCAGCTCGAGGTCAGGGAGGTACGAGCAGTACTTC. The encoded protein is CASSRSGRYEQYF.